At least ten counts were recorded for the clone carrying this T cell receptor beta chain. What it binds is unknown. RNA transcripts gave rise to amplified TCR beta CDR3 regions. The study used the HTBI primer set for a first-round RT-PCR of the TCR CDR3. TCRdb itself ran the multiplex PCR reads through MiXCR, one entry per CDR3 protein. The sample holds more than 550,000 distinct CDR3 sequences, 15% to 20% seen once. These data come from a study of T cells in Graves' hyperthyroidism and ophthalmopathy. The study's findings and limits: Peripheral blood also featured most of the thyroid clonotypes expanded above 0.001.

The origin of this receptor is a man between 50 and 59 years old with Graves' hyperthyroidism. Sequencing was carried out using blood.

The CDR3 loop reads CAWGRDGTSLETQYF. The CDR3 DNA sequence: TGTGCCTGGGGAAGGGACGGAACCTCCTTAGAGACCCAGTACTTC. The V gene is TRBV30, the J gene TRBJ2-5; the D call may be TRBD1 or TRBD2 (5 bases each). Germline V gene sequence: CDR1 GTSNPN, CDR2 SVGIG (reference sequence). The CDR3 sequence is 15 residues long. Trimming took off 5 bases at V and 4 bases at J, with 20 bases between the two ends.